Each of the 5 T cell receptor beta chains below was sequenced from the same sample in a study of blood T cell repertoires in COVID-19. Measured with immunoSEQ multiplex PCR; TCRdb has only the in-frame clones, and not every one. The sample records some 80,000 clones, around 90% being singletons. The source material was peripheral blood. The source of these receptors is a woman older than 75 with active or convalescent COVID-19.

Remarks on this clone: The limits of the CDR3 on the DNA are not certain, so only TCRdb's listed CDR3 is given. V gene TRBV21-1 combines with J gene TRBJ1-3; TRBD1 is taken as the D call from the table, unchecked against the DNA. TRBV21-1 is classified as a pseudogene. With termini counted, the CDR3 has 18 amino acids. The CDR3: CASSGRTGGVGSGNTIYF.

The V gene is TRBV6-5, the J gene TRBJ2-7; perhaps TRBD2 as D (6 bases). CDR1 MNHEY and CDR2 SVGAGI come from the germline V gene. The CDR3 has 13 amino acids. The germline V and J ends were trimmed by 4 bases and 3 bases, with 10 bases remaining between them. CDR3 residues: CASSWDSYYEQYF. The CDR3 bases are TGTGCCAGCAGTTGGGACTCCTACTACGAGCAGTACTTC.

The chain carries TRBV10-3 and TRBJ1-5; 7 nucleotides line up with TRBD1. From germline, CDR1 is ENHRY and CDR2 SYGVKD. CDR3 length equals 16 residues. The J segment lost 1 base and the V segment lost 3 bases, leaving 6 bases of the junction unmatched. The CDR3 DNA reads TGTGCCATCAGTGATACGACAGGGAGAAGCAATCAGCCCCAGCATTTT. This codes for CAISDTTGRSNQPQHF.

The J gene is TRBJ1-1, the V gene TRBV7-2; D not resolved. CDR1 is SGHTA, CDR2 FQGNSA, per germline. CDR3 length: 13 amino acids. V dropped 2 bases and J dropped 1 base, with 5 bases sitting between them. The CDR3 sequence: CASSLSRNTEAFF. CDR3 nucleotide sequence: TGTGCCAGCAGCTTATCTAGGAACACTGAAGCTTTCTTT.

The J gene is TRBJ2-2, the V gene TRBV25-1; 9 nucleotides match TRBD1. V lost 2 bases, J lost 3 bases, and 4 bases stayed unmatched. The CDR3 contains 16 residues. Germline CDR1 reads MGHDK; CDR2 reads SYGVNS. CDR3 coding DNA: TGTGCCAGCAGTGAACGGGACAGGGCGCACACCGGGGAGCTGTTTTTT. It translates to CASSERDRAHTGELFF.